The 22 T cell receptor beta chains presented below share a single source sample, sequenced in a study of T cells in Graves' hyperthyroidism and ophthalmopathy. Amplified TCR beta CDR3 regions derived from RNA transcripts. HTBI primers were the set used in a first-round RT-PCR of the TCR CDR3. TCRdb reanalysed the multiplex PCR reads using MiXCR and keeps one entry per CDR3 protein. The table has about 560,000 distinct CDR3 sequences, over 15% seen once. The specimen was blood. The receptors stem from a woman younger than 30 with Graves' hyperthyroidism.

In its sample, this clonotype was seen many times. The genes are TRBV28 and TRBJ1-2; 10 positions match TRBD1. This CDR3 has 15 residues. J was trimmed by 3 bases and V by 4 bases; bases with no gene match: 5. CDR1 and CDR2 from the germline V gene are MDHEN and SYDVKM. CDR3 protein: CASSSGDRGYYGYTF. The CDR3 DNA reads as TGTGCCAGCAGTTCGGGGGACAGGGGTTACTATGGCTACACCTTC.

This chain links TRBV10-2 with TRBJ2-2; unclear D gene. V was clipped by 4 bases and J by 4 bases, with 13 bases between them. The CDR3 contains 15 residues. The V gene's germline CDR1 is WSHSY and CDR2 SAAADI. CDR3 sequence reads: CASSVLTSGTGELFF. CDR3 sequence (DNA): TGCGCCAGCAGTGTCCTGACCTCGGGCACCGGGGAGCTGTTTTTT.

This clonotype was seen only a few times. This chain links TRBV19 with TRBJ2-1; D uncertain. The germline V gene has CDR1 LNHDA and CDR2 SQIVND (reference sequence). The CDR3 loop spans 15 amino acids. V shed 4 bases and J shed 7 bases, with 17 bases lying between them. CDR3 loop: CASSSGRVRWNEQFF. The CDR3 DNA sequence: TGTGCCAGTAGTAGTGGCCGGGTGCGTTGGAATGAGCAGTTCTTC.

This clonotype was detected many times. The rearrangement links TRBV12-3 or TRBV12-4 to TRBJ2-3; 9 nucleotides align to TRBD2. The CDR3 totals 16 residues. After removal of 7 bases from V and 4 bases from J, the junction contained 12 bases not matched to a gene. CDR3 sequence reads: CASTEPWTSDPDTQYF. CDR3 nucleotide sequence: TGTGCCAGCACCGAACCCTGGACTAGCGACCCAGATACGCAGTATTTT.

This clonotype was seen repeatedly, ten times or more. CDR3 residues: CAWRIEGEQFF. CDR3 nucleotides: TGTGCCTGGAGAATCGAAGGGGAGCAGTTCTTC. The rearrangement joins TRBV30 to TRBJ2-1; D gene unclear. Germline V gene sequence: CDR1 GTSNPN, CDR2 SVGIG (reference sequence). Deletions cut 3 bases from V and 10 bases from J, with 10 bases between. This CDR3 region has 11 residues.

The rearrangement uses TRBV5-8 and TRBJ1-5, with TRBD1 matching over 7 bases. Germline assignment: CDR1 SGHTS and CDR2 YDEGEE. The CDR3 length is 15 residues. V gave up 3 bases and J gave up 0 bases; unmatched junction bases: 3. CDR3 residues: CASSSWTGSNQPQHF. CDR3 DNA: TGTGCCAGCAGCTCTTGGACAGGTAGCAATCAGCCCCAGCATTTT.

The sample holds a few counts of this clonotype. The rearrangement links TRBV7-2 to TRBJ2-3; TRBD1 or TRBD2 may be the D gene (5 bases each). Between the trimmed V and J ends, which lost 10 bases and 0 bases, there was a span of 11 bases. Germline V CDR1 and CDR2: SGHTA, FQGNSA. The CDR3 covers 13 residues. The CDR3: CATARDSTDTQYF. The CDR3 DNA sequence: TGTGCCACCGCCCGGGACAGCACAGATACGCAGTATTTT.

This clonotype was picked up many times. This chain joins TRBV20-1 and TRBJ2-7; 7 nucleotides agree with TRBD2. Germline V gene lookup returns CDR1 DFQATT and CDR2 SNEGSKA (reference sequence). V shed 5 bases and J 2 bases; nucleotides not matched to a gene: 6. This CDR3 has 13 residues. Here the CDR3 reads CSALGGPAYEQYF. The CDR3 nucleotides read TGCAGTGCTCTGGGAGGGCCAGCCTACGAGCAGTACTTC.

This chain connects TRBV20-1 to TRBJ2-3; 8 bases map to TRBD2. Germline assignment: CDR1 DFQATT and CDR2 SNEGSKA (reference sequence). With V trimmed by 4 bases and J by 2 bases, 8 bases remained unmatched. There are 15 residues in the CDR3. DNA for the CDR3: TGCAGTGCTACCAAGATAGCGGGATCCACAGATACGCAGTATTTT. This sequence encodes CSATKIAGSTDTQYF.

A word on this clonotype: Possible read error: a much larger clone is one base away. The chain uses TRBV18 and TRBJ2-3; D not resolved. In germline, CDR1 is KGHSH, CDR2 LQKENI. The CDR3 has 12 residues. V was pared by 5 bases and J by 4 bases, with 7 bases between. CDR3 nucleotide sequence: TGTGCCAGCTCATCATGGGCAGATACGCAGTATTTT. Amino acid sequence: CASSSWADTQYF.

This clonotype has ten or more counts. The genes are TRBV5-1 and TRBJ1-2; 10 bases are a match to TRBD1. Germline loops: CDR1 SGHRS, CDR2 YFSETQ. With 4 bases clipped from V and 6 bases from J, the junction kept 6 bases outside the gene matches. CDR3 length equals 14 residues. The CDR3 spells CASSPNDRGHGYTF. The CDR3, as DNA: TGCGCCAGCAGCCCGAACGACAGGGGGCATGGCTACACCTTC.

This clonotype showed up many times. CDR3 nucleotide sequence: TGTGCCAGCAGCTCCGGTCGGGGGAGAAAGAACACTGAAGCTTTCTTT. Its translation: CASSSGRGRKNTEAFF. The chain couples TRBV12-3 or TRBV12-4 to TRBJ1-1; the D gene is possibly TRBD1 (5 bases). Deletions cut 6 bases from V and 1 base from J, with 18 bases between. The CDR3 spans 16 residues.

This clonotype was counted ten times or more. This chain joins TRBV24-1 and TRBJ2-5, with D possibly being TRBD1 (6 bases). CDR1 and CDR2 from the germline V gene are KGHDR and SFDVKD. This CDR3 comprises 13 residues. The germline V and J ends were trimmed by 8 bases and 5 bases, with 14 bases remaining between them. DNA for the CDR3: TGTGCCACCACTCAGGGGCCTGGTGAGACCCAGTACTTC. Protein product: CATTQGPGETQYF.

Concerning this clonotype itself: A much larger clone lies one base from this, so it may be a read error. The DNA of the CDR3 is TGTGCCAGCAGCCTCTTCCGGGACAGCGGGTACAATGGGCAGTTCTTC. Its translation is CASSLFRDSGYNGQFF. The rearrangement uses TRBV14 and TRBJ2-1, with D perhaps matching TRBD1 (7 bases). CDR1 is SGHDN and CDR2 is FVKESK in the germline V gene. The CDR3 has 16 amino acids. Based on the CDR3 plus reference TRBV14 and TRBJ2-1, the full variable domain is EAGVTQFPSHSVIEKGQTVTLRCDPISGHDNLYWYRRVMGKEIKFLLHFVKESKQDESGMPNNRFLAERTGGTYSTLKVQPAELEDSGVYFCASSLFRDSGYNGQFFGPGTRLTVL.

For this clonotype: One end of the junction fails to match germline, which may point to a read error. This rearrangement joins TRBV3-1 to TRBJ1-1; weak D call: TRBD1 (5 bases). The germline V gene has CDR1 LGHDT and CDR2 YNNKEL (reference sequence). The CDR3 has 15 residues. This chain's CDR3 is CARSQALSGREEAFF. Written as DNA, the CDR3 is TGTGCCCGCAGCCAAGCTCTATCGGGACGTGAAGAAGCTTTCTTT.

This clonotype was seen a few times. The rearrangement links TRBV24-1 to TRBJ2-5, with 8 bases identical to TRBD1. Germline V gene sequence: CDR1 KGHDR, CDR2 SFDVKD. V shed 9 bases and J 4 bases; nucleotides not matched to a gene: 3. This CDR3 comprises 12 residues. CDR3 coding DNA: TGTGCCACCGCAGGGGGCGGAGAGACCCAGTACTTC. Translating it yields CATAGGGETQYF.

This clonotype was counted only a few times. Its ends do not fully match the called genes, so a read error is possible. V is TRBV18 and J is TRBJ2-2, with TRBD2 matching over 14 bases. Germline V CDR1 and CDR2: KGHSH, LQKENI. This CDR3 contains 16 residues. CDR3 region: CTSSWTSGRIGGELFF. The CDR3 DNA reads TGTACCAGCTCATGGACTAGCGGGAGGATCGGCGGGGAGCTGTTTTTT.

This clonotype was detected ten times or more. The rearrangement joins TRBV28 to TRBJ1-5, with TRBD1 matching 10 bases. Germline V gives CDR1 MDHEN, CDR2 SYDVKM. The CDR3 contains 17 residues. The J segment lost 0 bases and the V segment lost 7 bases, leaving 9 bases of the junction unmatched. CDR3 nucleotides: TGTGCCAGCACCAAGGACAGGGGGGACGATAGCAATCAGCCCCAGCATTTT. Residues: CASTKDRGDDSNQPQHF.

This clonotype was counted many times. This chain joins TRBV12-3 or TRBV12-4 and TRBJ2-7, with 13 bases fitting TRBD2. V lost 4 bases to trimming and J lost 1 base; unmatched junction nucleotides: 4. CDR3 length: 16 residues. The CDR3 sequence is CASSSGLAGVSYEQYF. CDR3 nucleotide sequence: TGTGCCAGCAGTTCAGGACTAGCGGGAGTTTCCTACGAGCAGTACTTC.

V and J are TRBV20-1 and TRBJ2-3; D perhaps matches TRBD2 (5 bases). Germline CDR1 and CDR2: DFQATT and SNEGSKA (reference sequence). V shed 4 bases and J shed 2 bases, with 10 bases lying between them. The CDR3 has 13 amino acids. CDR3 DNA sequence: TGCAGTGCTAAAGGAGGACCCACAGATACGCAGTATTTT. It is translated as CSAKGGPTDTQYF.

The chain employs TRBV5-6 and TRBJ1-1, with a tentative D call TRBD1 (5 bases). This CDR3 spans 15 amino acids. With 3 bases removed from V and 4 bases from J, the gap between germline ends came to 16 bases. In germline, CDR1 is SGHDT, CDR2 YYEEEE. In DNA form, the CDR3 reads TGTGCCAGCAGCTGGGGACCAACCGGGAGCACTGAAGCTTTCTTT. Its protein is CASSWGPTGSTEAFF.

This clonotype has at least ten counts. J is TRBJ1-1 and V is TRBV11-3; 9 bases map to TRBD1. The germline gives CDR1 SGHNT, CDR2 YENEEA. The CDR3 covers 15 residues. V was clipped by 5 bases and J by 4 bases; unmatched bases: 8. Here the CDR3 reads CASSPGQGGGTEAFF. The CDR3, as DNA: TGTGCCAGCAGCCCGGGACAGGGAGGGGGCACTGAAGCTTTCTTT. Based on the CDR3 plus reference TRBV11-3 and TRBJ1-1, the full variable domain is EAGVVQSPRYKIIEKKQPVAFWCNPISGHNTLYWYLQNLGQGPELLIRYENEEAVDDSQLPKDRFSAERLKGVDSTLKIQPAELGDSAVYLCASSPGQGGGTEAFFGQGTRLTVV.